The table lists the clone carrying this TCR beta chain with a count of one. The data were obtained in a study of blood T cell repertoires in COVID-19. Turning to the study itself: Samples taken during acute and convalescent COVID-19 were collected in the United States, Italy and Spain. The analysed material was cDNA or gDNA that came from T cells, B-cell-depleted T cells, or PBMCs.

In the original analysis: Estimates of nucleated cell counts were drawn from the amplification of reference gene primers. The repertoire was sequenced with immunoSEQ multiplex PCR; TCRdb's copy has only in-frame clones and lacks some. V and J calls and clone size are as listed in that table; D and trimming were resolved from the DNA. The sample consists of about 100,000 clones, around four fifths of them appearing once. Sequencing was done on a sample of peripheral blood. The receptor was derived from a man between 60 and 70 years old with acute or convalescent COVID-19.

Written as DNA, the CDR3 is TGTGCCAGAAGCCTAGGCAGACTTGGGGACAGGGATAGGTCGTGCGAGCAGTACTTC. Protein sequence: CARSLGRLGDRDRSCEQYF. V is TRBV5-3 and J is TRBJ2-7; 9 bases line up with TRBD1. TRBV5-3 is treated as an ORF (open reading frame) with a function not yet certain. V was clipped by 4 bases and J by 6 bases; unmatched bases: 23. This CDR3 region has 19 residues.